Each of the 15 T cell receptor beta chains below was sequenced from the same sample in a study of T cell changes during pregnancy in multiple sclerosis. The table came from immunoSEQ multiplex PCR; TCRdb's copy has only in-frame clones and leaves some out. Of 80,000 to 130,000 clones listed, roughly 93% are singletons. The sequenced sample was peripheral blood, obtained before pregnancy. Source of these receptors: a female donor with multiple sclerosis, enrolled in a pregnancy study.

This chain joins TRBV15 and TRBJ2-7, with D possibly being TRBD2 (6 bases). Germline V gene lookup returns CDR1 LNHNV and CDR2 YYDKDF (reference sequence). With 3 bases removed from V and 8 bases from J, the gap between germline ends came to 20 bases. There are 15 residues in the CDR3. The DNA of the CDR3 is TGTGCCACCAGCAGGGGCGGGCCGTCGGGGGAGCAGCAGTACTTC. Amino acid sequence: CATSRGGPSGEQQYF.

Here the CDR3 reads CASSYSFRGSGNTIYF. DNA of the CDR3: TGTGCCAGCAGTTACTCTTTCAGGGGCTCTGGAAACACCATATATTTT. The V call is TRBV6-5, the J call TRBJ1-3, with a possible D match to TRBD1 (6 bases). Germline V CDR1 and CDR2: MNHEY, SVGAGI. The CDR3 is made up of 16 amino acids. Trimming shortened V by 0 bases and J by 0 bases, and 9 bases separated the two germline ends.

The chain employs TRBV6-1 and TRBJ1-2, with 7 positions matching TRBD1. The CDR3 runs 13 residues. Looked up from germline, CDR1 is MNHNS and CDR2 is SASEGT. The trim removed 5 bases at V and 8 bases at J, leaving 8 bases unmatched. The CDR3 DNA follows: TGTGCCAGCAGTAAACTTCGACAGGGCGGCTACACCTTC. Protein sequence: CASSKLRQGGYTF.

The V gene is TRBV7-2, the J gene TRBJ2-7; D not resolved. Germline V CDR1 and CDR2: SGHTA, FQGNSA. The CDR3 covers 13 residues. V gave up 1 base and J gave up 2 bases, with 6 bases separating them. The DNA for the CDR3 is TGTGCCAGCAGCTTAGATTCTCCCTACGAGCAGTACTTC. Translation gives CASSLDSPYEQYF.

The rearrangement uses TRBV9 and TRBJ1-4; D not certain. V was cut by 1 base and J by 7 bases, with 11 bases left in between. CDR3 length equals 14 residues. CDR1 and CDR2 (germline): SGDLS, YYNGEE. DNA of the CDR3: TGTGCCAGCAGCGTAACCGGCGGGAGTGAAAAACTGTTTTTT. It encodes CASSVTGGSEKLFF. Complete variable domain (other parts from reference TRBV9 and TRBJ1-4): DSGVTQTPKHLITATGQRVTLRCSPRSGDLSVYWYQQSLDQGLQFLIQYYNGEERAKGNILERFSAQQFPDLHSELNLSSLELGDSALYFCASSVTGGSEKLFFGSGTQLSVL.

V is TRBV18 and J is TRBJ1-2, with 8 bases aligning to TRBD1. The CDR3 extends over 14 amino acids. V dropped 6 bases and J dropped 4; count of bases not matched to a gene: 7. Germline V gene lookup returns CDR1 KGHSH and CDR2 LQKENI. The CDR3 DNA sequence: TGTGCCAGCTCCTACGGACAGGGATCCTATGGCTACACCTTC. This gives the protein CASSYGQGSYGYTF. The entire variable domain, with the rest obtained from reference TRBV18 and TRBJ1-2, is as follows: NAGVMQNPRHLVRRRGQEARLRCSPMKGHSHVYWYRQLPEEGLKFMVYLQKENIIDESGMPKERFSAEFPKEGPSILRIQQVVRGDSAAYFCASSYGQGSYGYTFGSGTRLTVV.

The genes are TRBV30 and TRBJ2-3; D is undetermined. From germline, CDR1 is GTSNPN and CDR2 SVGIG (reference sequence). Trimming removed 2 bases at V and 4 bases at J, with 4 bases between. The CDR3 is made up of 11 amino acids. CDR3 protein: CAWSSADTQYF. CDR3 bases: TGTGCCTGGAGTTCGGCAGATACGCAGTATTTT. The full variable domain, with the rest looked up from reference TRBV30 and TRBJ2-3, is SQTIHQWPATLVQPVGSPLSLECTVEGTSNPNLYWYRQAAGRGLQLLFYSVGIGQISSEVPQNLSASRPQDRQFILSSKKLLLSDSGFYLCAWSSADTQYFGPGTRLTVL.

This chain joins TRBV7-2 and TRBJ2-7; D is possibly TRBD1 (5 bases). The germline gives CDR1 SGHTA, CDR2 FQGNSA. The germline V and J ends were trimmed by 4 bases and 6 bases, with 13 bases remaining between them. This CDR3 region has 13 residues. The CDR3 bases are TGTGCCAGCAGCTCGCAGGGATTTTCCGAGCAGTACTTC. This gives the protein CASSSQGFSEQYF.

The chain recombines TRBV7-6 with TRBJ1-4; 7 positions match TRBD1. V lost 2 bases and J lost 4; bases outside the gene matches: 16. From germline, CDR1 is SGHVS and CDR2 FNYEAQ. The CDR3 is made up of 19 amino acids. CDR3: CASSLQQGFVVLGNEKLFF. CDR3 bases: TGTGCCAGCAGCTTACAACAGGGGTTCGTTGTCCTTGGTAATGAAAAACTGTTTTTT.

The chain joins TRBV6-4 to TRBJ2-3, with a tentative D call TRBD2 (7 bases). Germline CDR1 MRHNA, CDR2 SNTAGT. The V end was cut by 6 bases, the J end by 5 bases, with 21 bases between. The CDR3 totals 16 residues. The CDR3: CASSTSGGSRKDTQYF. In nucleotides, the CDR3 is TGTGCCAGCAGCACATCGGGGGGCAGCCGCAAAGATACGCAGTATTTT.

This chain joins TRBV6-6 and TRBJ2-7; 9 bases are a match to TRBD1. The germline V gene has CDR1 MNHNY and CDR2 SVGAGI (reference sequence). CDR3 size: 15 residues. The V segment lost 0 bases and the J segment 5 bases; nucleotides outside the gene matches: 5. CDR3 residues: CASSYSGTGSDEQYF. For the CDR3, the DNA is TGTGCCAGCAGTTACTCCGGGACAGGGAGTGACGAGCAGTACTTC.

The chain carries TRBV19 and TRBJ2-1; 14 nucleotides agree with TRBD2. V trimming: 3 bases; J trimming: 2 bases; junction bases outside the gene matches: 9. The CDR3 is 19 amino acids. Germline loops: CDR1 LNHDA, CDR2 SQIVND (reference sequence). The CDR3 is CASSMGPGLAGAPYNEQFF. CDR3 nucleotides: TGTGCCAGTAGTATGGGGCCGGGACTAGCGGGAGCACCCTACAATGAGCAGTTCTTC.

CDR3 nucleotides: TGTGCCAGCAGTGGGGACAGGGGGGCCCAGTACTTC. Translation: CASSGDRGAQYF. The rearrangement joins TRBV27 to TRBJ2-5, with 11 positions matching TRBD1. From germline, CDR1 is MNHEY and CDR2 SMNVEV (reference sequence). V trimming: 5 bases; J trimming: 9 bases; junction bases outside the gene matches: 2. The CDR3 extends over 12 amino acids.

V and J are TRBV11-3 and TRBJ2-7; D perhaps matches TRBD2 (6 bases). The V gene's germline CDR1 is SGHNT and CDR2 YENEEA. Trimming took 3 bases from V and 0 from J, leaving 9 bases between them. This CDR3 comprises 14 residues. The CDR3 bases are TGTGCCAGCAGCTTCGGTAGCGGCTCCTACGAGCAGTACTTC. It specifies CASSFGSGSYEQYF.

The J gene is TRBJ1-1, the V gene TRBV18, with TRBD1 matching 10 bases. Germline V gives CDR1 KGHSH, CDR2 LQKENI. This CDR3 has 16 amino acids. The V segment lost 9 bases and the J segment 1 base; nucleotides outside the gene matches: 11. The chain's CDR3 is CASLRTGGPPNTEAFF. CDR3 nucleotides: TGTGCCAGTCTCCGGACAGGGGGACCACCGAACACTGAAGCTTTCTTT.